This T cell receptor (beta chain) was observed in a study of T cell responses to AZD1222 COVID-19 vaccine. The study, taken as a whole, reports: Spike-specific TCR breadth and depth were elevated following two AZD1222 doses. Across spike, vaccine-associated CD4 TCRs were found, dominant at 160-218 and 743-854.

CDR1 is MGHRA, CDR2 YSYEKL, per germline. This CDR3 comprises 14 residues. Deletions cut 3 bases from V and 11 bases from J, with 17 bases between. Sequencing used immunoSEQ multiplex PCR; TCRdb keeps in-frame clones, though not all of them. The sample holds 100,000 or so clones, 90% seen once. Of note for this clone: Its antigen is unidentified.

The material was peripheral blood, obtained on day 0 of AZD1222 vaccination. J is TRBJ1-5 and V is TRBV4-1; possibly TRBD1 for D (5 bases). This receptor was identified in an adult in good health. CDR3 amino acids: CASSQGPAFTAQHF. CDR3 sequence (DNA): TGCGCCAGCAGCCAGGGGCCCGCCTTTACGGCCCAGCATTTT.